What follows are 4 T cell receptor beta chains derived from one specimen sequenced in a study of regulatory T cells in long-lasting Graves disease. Time point defined: newly diagnosed GD, antithyroid drugs for less than 3 months. PBMC-derived RNA was used for the TCR library. Arm-PCR of CDR3 regions and iRepertoire HTBI primers were used to build TCR beta libraries. Via MiXCR, TCRdb re-called the multiplex PCR reads, giving one row per CDR3 protein. The profile covers 580,000 or so distinct CDR3 sequences, with approximately 16% appearing a single time and more than 10% taken by the ten largest. Another study also made use of these data, one on T cells in Graves' hyperthyroidism and ophthalmopathy.

This sample comprised peripheral blood mononuclear cells (PBMCs), obtained at new diagnosis, from a patient treated with antithyroid drugs. Every receptor here comes from a man aged 18 to 30 with Graves disease.

This clonotype was observed a few times. V gene TRBV30 combines with J gene TRBJ1-5; TRBD1 might be the D (5 bases). The ends were cut back, 2 bases at V and 4 bases at J, with 12 bases in the middle. The CDR3 length is 14 residues. Germline-derived CDR1 and CDR2 are GTSNPN and SVGIG (reference sequence). For the CDR3, the DNA is TGTGCCTGGAGTCTGGGGCCGGGAAATCAGCCCCAGCATTTT. Encoded protein: CAWSLGPGNQPQHF. Supplemented by reference TRBV30 and TRBJ1-5, the full variable domain reads SQTIHQWPATLVQPVGSPLSLECTVEGTSNPNLYWYRQAAGRGLQLLFYSVGIGQISSEVPQNLSASRPQDRQFILSSKKLLLSDSGFYLCAWSLGPGNQPQHFGDGTRLSIL.

This sequence joins TRBV29-1 and TRBJ2-5, with 7 nucleotides matching TRBD2. Germline assignment: CDR1 SQVTM and CDR2 ANQGSEA. Trimming at V came to 7 bases and at J to 1 base, leaving 9 bases not matched to a gene. The CDR3 has 14 residues. The CDR3 DNA reads TGCAGCGCCTCGAACGGGGGGAGCCAAGAGACCCAGTACTTC. This sequence encodes CSASNGGSQETQYF.

This clonotype appeared many times. The V and J genes are TRBV28 and TRBJ1-1, with D tentatively TRBD1 (5 bases). Per the germline V gene, CDR1 is MDHEN and CDR2 is SYDVKM. This CDR3 region has 13 residues. V gave up 6 bases and J gave up 5 bases, with 13 bases separating them. CDR3 protein: CASRGAGRTEAFF. DNA of the CDR3: TGTGCCAGCAGAGGGGCCGGGAGAACTGAAGCTTTCTTT. The whole variable domain, filled in from reference TRBV28 and TRBJ1-1, reads DVKVTQSSRYLVKRTGEKVFLECVQDMDHENMFWYRQDPGLGLRLIYFSYDVKMKEKGDIPEGYSVSREKKERFSLILESASTNQTSMYLCASRGAGRTEAFFGQGTRLTVV.

Only a few counts were recorded for this clonotype. The gene calls are TRBV19 and TRBJ2-7; 13 positions agree with TRBD2. Germline V gene lookup returns CDR1 LNHDA and CDR2 SQIVND (reference sequence). The J segment lost 3 bases and the V segment lost 4 bases, leaving 9 bases of the junction unmatched. The CDR3 totals 17 residues. DNA of the CDR3: TGTGCCAGTAGTACCCGGACTAGCGGGAGAGGGGGCTACGAGCAGTACTTC. Translated: CASSTRTSGRGGYEQYF.